These 3 T cell receptor beta chains were sequenced from one sample in a study of cytomegalovirus exposure and HLA in healthy donors. 60 Vbeta and 13 Jbeta primers were used in PCR. TCRdb's copy holds only in-frame clones and misses some; the assay was immunoSEQ multiplex PCR. The sample contains about 130,000 clones, around a tenth of which appear only once. Specimen: PBMCs. The receptors here all came from a man over 45 in good health and CMV-seronegative.

Only a few counts were recorded for this clone. The chain links TRBV10-2 to TRBJ1-4; D is undetermined. V dropped 0 bases and J dropped 0 bases, with 11 bases sitting between them. The CDR3 has 17 amino acids. CDR1 and CDR2 from the germline V gene are WSHSY and SAAADI. As DNA, the CDR3 is TGCGCCAGCAGTGAGTCGCTTAGATATGCAACTAATGAAAAACTGTTTTTT. Amino acids: CASSESLRYATNEKLFF.

This clone was observed a few times. CDR3 sequence (DNA): TGTGCCAGCAGCGGTACGGGACAGGGGGAAGAGACCCAGTACTTC. Protein: CASSGTGQGEETQYF. The rearrangement uses TRBV5-6 and TRBJ2-5, with 11 bases fitting TRBD1. There are 15 residues in the CDR3. Germline values: CDR1 SGHDT, CDR2 YYEEEE. V lost 4 bases, J lost 3 bases, and 5 bases stayed unmatched.

The chain joins TRBV5-1 to TRBJ2-2, with D perhaps matching TRBD2 (6 bases). Germline CDR1 reads SGHRS; CDR2 reads YFSETQ. This CDR3 has 14 amino acids. The V end lost 3 bases, the J end lost 1 base, and 7 bases lay between the germline ends. The chain's CDR3 is CASSSGRNTGELFF. The CDR3, as DNA: TGCGCCAGCAGCTCCGGGAGGAACACCGGGGAGCTGTTTTTT.